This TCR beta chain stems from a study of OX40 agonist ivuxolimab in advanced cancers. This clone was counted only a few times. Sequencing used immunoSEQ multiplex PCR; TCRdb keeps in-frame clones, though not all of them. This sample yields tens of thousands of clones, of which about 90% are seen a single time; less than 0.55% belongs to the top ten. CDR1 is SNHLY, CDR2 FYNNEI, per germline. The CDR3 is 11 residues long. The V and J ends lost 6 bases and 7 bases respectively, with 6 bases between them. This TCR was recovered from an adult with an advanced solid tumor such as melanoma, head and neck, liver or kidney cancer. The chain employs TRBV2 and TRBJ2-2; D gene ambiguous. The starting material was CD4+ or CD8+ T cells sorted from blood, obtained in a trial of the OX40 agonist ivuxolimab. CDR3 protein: CASSRIGELFF. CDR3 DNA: TGTGCCAGCAGCCGAATCGGGGAGCTGTTTTTT.